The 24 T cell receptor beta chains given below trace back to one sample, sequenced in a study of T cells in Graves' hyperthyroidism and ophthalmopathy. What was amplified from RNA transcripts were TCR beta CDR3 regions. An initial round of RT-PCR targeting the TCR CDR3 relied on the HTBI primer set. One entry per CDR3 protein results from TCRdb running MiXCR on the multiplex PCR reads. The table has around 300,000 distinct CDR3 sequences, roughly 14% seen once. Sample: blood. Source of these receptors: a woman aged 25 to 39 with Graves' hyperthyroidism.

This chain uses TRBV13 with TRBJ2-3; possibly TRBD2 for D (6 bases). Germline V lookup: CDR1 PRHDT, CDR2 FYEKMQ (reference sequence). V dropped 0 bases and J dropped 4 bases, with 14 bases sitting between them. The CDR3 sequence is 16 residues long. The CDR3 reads CASSLGGGSSADTQYF. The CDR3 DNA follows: TGTGCCAGCAGCTTAGGGGGGGGTTCTAGCGCAGATACGCAGTATTTT.

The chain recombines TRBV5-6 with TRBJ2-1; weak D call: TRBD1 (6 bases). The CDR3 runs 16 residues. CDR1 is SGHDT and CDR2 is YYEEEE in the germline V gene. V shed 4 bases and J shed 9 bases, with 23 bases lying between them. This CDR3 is CASSQSGTLGVSEQFF. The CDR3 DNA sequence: TGTGCCAGCAGCCAGTCCGGGACACTAGGAGTCAGTGAGCAGTTCTTC.

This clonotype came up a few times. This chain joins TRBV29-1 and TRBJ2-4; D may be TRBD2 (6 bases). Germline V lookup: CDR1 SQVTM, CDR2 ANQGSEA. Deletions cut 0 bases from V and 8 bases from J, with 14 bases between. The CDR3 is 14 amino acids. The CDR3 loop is CSVEDRGRGDIQYF. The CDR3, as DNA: TGCAGCGTTGAAGATCGGGGGAGAGGGGACATTCAGTACTTC. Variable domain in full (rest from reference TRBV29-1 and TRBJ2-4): SAVISQKPSRDICQRGTSLTIQCQVDSQVTMMFWYRQQPGQSLTLIATANQGSEATYESGFVIDKFPISRPNLTFSTLTVSNMSPEDSSIYLCSVEDRGRGDIQYFGAGTRLSVL.

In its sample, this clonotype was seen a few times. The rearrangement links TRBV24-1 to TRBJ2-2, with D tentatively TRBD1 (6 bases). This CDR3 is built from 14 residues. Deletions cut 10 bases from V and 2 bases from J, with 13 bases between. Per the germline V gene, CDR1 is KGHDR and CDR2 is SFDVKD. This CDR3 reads CATGGQGNTGELFF. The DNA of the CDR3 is TGTGCCACTGGGGGCCAGGGAAACACCGGGGAGCTGTTTTTT.

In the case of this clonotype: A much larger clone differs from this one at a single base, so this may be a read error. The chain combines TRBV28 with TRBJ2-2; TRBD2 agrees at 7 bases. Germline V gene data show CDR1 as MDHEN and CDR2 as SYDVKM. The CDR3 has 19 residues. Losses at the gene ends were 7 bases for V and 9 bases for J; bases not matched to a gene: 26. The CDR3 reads CASTLSYLREKRSARELFF. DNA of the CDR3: TGTGCCAGCACCCTTAGCTATTTGCGGGAGAAGAGAAGTGCCCGGGAGCTGTTTTTT.

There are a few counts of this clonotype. As DNA, the CDR3 is TGTGCCAGCAGACCCAGGGCCCGGGGGCAGTTCTTC. It codes for CASRPRARGQFF. The chain recombines TRBV12-3 or TRBV12-4 with TRBJ2-1; TRBD1 or TRBD2 may be the D gene (5 bases each). The V end was cut by 6 bases, the J end by 12 bases, with 15 bases between. The CDR3 extends over 12 amino acids.

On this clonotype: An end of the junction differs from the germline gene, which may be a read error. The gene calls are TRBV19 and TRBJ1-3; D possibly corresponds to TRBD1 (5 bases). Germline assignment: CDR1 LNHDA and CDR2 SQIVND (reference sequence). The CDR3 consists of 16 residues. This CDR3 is CASPGPGIFSGSTIYF. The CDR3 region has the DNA TGTGCCAGTCCGGGACCGGGAATATTCTCTGGAAGCACCATATATTTT.

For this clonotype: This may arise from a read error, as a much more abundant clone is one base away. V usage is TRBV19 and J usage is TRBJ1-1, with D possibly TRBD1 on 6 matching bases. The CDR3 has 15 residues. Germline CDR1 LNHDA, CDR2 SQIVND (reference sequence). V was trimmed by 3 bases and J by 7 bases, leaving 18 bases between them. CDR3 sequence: CASSMVPGRGREAFF. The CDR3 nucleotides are TGTGCCAGTAGTATGGTCCCCGGCAGGGGACGTGAAGCTTTCTTT.

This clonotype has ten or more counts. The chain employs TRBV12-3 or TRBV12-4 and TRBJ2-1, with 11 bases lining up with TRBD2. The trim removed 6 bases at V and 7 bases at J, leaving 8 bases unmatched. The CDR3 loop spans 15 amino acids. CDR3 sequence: CASRPRTSGWNEQFF. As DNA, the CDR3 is TGTGCCAGCAGACCACGGACTAGCGGGTGGAATGAGCAGTTCTTC.

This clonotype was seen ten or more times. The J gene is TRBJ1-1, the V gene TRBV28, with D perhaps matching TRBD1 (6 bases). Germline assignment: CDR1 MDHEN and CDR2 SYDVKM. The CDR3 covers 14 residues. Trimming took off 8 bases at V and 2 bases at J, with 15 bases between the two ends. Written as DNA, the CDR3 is TGTGCCAGCGGGCTTTGGGGGACAAACACTGAAGCTTTCTTT. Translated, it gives CASGLWGTNTEAFF.

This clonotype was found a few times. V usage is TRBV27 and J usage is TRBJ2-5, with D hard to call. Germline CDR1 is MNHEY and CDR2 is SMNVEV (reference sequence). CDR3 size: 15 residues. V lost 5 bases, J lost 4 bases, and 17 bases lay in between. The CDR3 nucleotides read TGTGCCAGCAGTACCCGAGCAGGCTCAATAGAGACCCAGTACTTC. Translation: CASSTRAGSIETQYF.

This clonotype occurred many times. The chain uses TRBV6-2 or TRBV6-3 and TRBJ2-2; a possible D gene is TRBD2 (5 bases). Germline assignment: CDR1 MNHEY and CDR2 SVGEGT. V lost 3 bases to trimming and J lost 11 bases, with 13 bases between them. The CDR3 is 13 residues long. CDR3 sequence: CASSYNPPGELFF. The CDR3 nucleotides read TGTGCCAGCAGTTATAACCCCCCGGGAGAGCTGTTTTTT.

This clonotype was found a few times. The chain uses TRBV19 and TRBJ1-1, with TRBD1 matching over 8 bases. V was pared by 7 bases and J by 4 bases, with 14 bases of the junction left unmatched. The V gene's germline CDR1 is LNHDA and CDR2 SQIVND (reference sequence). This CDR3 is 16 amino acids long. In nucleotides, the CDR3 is TGTGCCAGTAACGGACAGGGCGAGTGGACTGGCACTGAAGCTTTCTTT. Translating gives CASNGQGEWTGTEAFF.

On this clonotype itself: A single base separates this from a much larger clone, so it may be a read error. The CDR3 loop reads CASGLTVIDTQYF. The CDR3 nucleotides are TGTGCTAGTGGTTTAACAGTCATAGATACGCAGTATTTT. The chain couples TRBV12-5 to TRBJ2-3; no definite D call. The germline V and J ends were trimmed by 3 bases and 5 bases, with 9 bases remaining between them. Per germline, CDR1 LGHNT and CDR2 FRNRAP. This CDR3 has 13 amino acids.

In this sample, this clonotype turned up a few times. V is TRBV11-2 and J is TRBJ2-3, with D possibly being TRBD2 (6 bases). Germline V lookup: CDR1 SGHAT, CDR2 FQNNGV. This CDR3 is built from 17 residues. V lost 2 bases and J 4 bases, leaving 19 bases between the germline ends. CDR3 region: CASSLMSRRGLADTQYF. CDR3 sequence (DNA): TGTGCCAGCAGCTTAATGTCTCGGCGGGGATTGGCAGATACGCAGTATTTT.

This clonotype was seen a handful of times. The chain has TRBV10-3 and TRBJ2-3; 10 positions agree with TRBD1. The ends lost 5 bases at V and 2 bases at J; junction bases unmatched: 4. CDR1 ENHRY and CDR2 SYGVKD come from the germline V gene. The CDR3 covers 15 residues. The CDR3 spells CAISWGQGSTDTQYF. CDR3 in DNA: TGTGCCATCAGTTGGGGACAGGGGTCCACAGATACGCAGTATTTT.

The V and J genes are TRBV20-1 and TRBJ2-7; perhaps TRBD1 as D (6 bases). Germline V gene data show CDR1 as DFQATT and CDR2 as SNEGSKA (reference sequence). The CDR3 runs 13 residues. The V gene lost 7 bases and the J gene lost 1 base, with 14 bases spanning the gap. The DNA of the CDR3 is TGCAGTGGTCGGGCAGGGGTATCCTACGAGCAGTACTTC. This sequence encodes CSGRAGVSYEQYF.

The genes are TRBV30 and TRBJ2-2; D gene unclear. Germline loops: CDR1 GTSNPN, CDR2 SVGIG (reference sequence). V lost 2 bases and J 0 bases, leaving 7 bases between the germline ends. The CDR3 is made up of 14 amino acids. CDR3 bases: TGTGCCTGGAGTACAGTAACGAACACCGGGGAGCTGTTTTTT. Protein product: CAWSTVTNTGELFF.

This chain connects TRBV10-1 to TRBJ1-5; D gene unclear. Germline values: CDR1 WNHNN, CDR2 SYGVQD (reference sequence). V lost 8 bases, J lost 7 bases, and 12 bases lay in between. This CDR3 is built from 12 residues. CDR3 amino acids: CASPEGRQPQHF. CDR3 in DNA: TGCGCCAGCCCCGAGGGAAGACAGCCCCAGCATTTT.

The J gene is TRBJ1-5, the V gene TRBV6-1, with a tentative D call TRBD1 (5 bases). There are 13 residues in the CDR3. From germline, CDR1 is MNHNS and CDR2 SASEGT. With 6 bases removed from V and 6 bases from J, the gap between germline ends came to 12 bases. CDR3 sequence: CASSRFGGQPQHF. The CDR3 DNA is TGTGCCAGCAGCCGCTTTGGGGGTCAGCCCCAGCATTTT.

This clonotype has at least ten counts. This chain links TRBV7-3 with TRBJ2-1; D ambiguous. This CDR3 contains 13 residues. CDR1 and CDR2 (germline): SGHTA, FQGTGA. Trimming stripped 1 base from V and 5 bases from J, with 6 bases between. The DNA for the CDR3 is TGTGCCAGCAGCTTAAACCTCCACAATGAGCAGTTCTTC. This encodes CASSLNLHNEQFF. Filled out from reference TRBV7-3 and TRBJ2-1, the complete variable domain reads GAGVSQTPSNKVTEKGKYVELRCDPISGHTALYWYRQSLGQGPEFLIYFQGTGAADDSGLPNDRFFAVRPEGSVSTLKIQRTERGDSAVYLCASSLNLHNEQFFGPGTRLTVL.

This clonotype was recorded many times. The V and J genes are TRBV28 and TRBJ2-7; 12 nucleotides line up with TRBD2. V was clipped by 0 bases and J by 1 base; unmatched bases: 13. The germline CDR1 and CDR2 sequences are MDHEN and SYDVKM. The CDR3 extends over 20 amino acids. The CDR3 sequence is CASSLCAPCLAGGPSYEQYF. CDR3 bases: TGTGCCAGCAGTTTATGCGCTCCTTGCCTAGCGGGAGGGCCTTCCTACGAGCAGTACTTC.

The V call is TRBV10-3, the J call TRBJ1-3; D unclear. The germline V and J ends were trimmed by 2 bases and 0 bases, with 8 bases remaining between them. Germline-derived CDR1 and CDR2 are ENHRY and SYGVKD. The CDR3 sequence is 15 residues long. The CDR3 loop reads CAISEGSLSGNTIYF. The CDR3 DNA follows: TGTGCCATCAGTGAGGGCAGTCTCTCTGGAAACACCATATATTTT.

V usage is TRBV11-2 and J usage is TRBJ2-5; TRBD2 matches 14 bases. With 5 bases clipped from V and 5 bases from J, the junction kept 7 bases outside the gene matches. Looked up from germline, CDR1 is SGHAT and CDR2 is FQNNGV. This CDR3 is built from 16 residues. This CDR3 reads CASSPGTSGRWETQYF. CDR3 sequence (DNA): TGTGCCAGCAGCCCCGGGACTAGCGGGAGATGGGAGACCCAGTACTTC.